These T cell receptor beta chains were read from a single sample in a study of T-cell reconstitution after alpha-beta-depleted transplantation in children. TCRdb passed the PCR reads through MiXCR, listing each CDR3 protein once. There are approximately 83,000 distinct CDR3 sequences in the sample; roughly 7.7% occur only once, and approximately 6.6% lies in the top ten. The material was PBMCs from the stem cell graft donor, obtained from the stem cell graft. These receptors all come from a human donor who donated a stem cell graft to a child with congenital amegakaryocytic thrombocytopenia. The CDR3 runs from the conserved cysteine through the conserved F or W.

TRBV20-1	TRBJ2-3	CSARLLAGGTTDTQYF
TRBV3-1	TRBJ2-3	CASSQHPRGRRTDTQYF
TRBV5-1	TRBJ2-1	CASSLNGGLYNEQFF
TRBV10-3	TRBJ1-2	CAISEQGTGYTF
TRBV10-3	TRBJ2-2	CAIRPGTSGGGGELFF
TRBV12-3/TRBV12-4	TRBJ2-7	CASSRTGGPYEQYF
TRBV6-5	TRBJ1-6	CASVRQGRHSPLHF
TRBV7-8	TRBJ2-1	CASSSRDRTYNEQFF
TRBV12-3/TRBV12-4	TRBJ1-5	CASSSGWDQPQHF
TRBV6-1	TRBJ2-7	CASSRGGQGAYEQYF
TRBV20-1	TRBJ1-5	CSASRAFNQPQHF
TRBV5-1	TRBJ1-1	CASSLGAQDLEAFF
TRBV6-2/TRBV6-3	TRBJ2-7	CASSWVPLYEQYF
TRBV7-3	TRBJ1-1	CASSEAGPNTEAFF
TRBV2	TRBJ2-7	CASLVRDTPGEQYF
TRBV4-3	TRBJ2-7	CASSPIGGDEQYF
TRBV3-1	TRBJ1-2	CASSRGTDGYTF
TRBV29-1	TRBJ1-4	CSVGHQQNEKLFF
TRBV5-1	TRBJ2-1	CASKHQRGSNEQFF
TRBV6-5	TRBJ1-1	CASRRRTGGGTEAFF
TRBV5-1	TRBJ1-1	CASSLDGREGGEAFF
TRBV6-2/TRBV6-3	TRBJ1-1	CASSSPGPKASEAFF
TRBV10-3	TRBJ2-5	CAISGDREETQYF
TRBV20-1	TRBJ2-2	CSARGTGRNTGELFF
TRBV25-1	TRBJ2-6	CASGGVGSGANVLTF
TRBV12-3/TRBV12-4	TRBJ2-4	CASNNGQASDIQYF
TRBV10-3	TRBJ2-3	CAISEFGTGGITDTQYF
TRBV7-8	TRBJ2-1	CASSLEGSGGLYEQFF
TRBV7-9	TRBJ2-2	CASSLGRQPSGELFF
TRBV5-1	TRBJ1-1	CASSSLGGRSTEAFF